The clone carrying this T cell receptor (beta chain) came up once. This record belongs to a study of blood T cell repertoires in COVID-19. Trimming removed 5 bases from V and 0 bases from J, with 11 bases in between. Per the germline V gene, CDR1 is SGHAT and CDR2 is FQNNGV. CDR3 size: 15 residues. Assay: immunoSEQ multiplex PCR; the TCRdb copy retains only in-frame clones and omits some. This sample has about 400,000 clones, with approximately 87% found just once. The source is a woman aged 50 to 65 who had recovered from COVID-19. Sequencing was performed on PBMCs or T cells enriched from blood (not recorded which). The V call is TRBV11-2, the J call TRBJ1-3; D gene uncertain. CDR3 sequence (DNA): TGTGCCAGCAGCCGCCTACTGATCTCTGGAAACACCATATATTTT. It codes for CASSRLLISGNTIYF.